Presented here are 15 T cell receptor beta chains from one specimen sequenced in a study of cytomegalovirus exposure and HLA in healthy donors. The PCR was carried out with 60 Vbeta primers and 13 Jbeta primers. Assay used: immunoSEQ multiplex PCR; TCRdb lists only in-frame clones, some missing. Of under 150,000 clones in the sample, roughly four fifths were seen once. The material sequenced was PBMCs. The receptor source for this set is a male donor in good health and CMV-seronegative.

The V call is TRBV2, the J call TRBJ2-2; D uncertain. Trimming removed 4 bases at V and 1 base at J, with 4 bases between. The CDR3 runs 13 residues. Germline lookup yields CDR1 SNHLY and CDR2 FYNNEI. The DNA of the CDR3 is TGTGCCAGCAGTGGCGGGAACACCGGGGAGCTGTTTTTT. Translation gives CASSGGNTGELFF.

This chain uses TRBV12-5 with TRBJ1-5; D gene uncertain. The CDR3 is 14 residues long. Looked up from germline, CDR1 is LGHNT and CDR2 is FRNRAP. V lost 6 bases to trimming and J lost 7 bases, with 16 bases between them. The CDR3 nucleotides are TGTGCTAGTGGACCTGACCCCGCCGGGCAGCCCCAGCATTTT. It yields the protein CASGPDPAGQPQHF.

The chain employs TRBV7-9 and TRBJ1-2; 7 positions match TRBD1. The V segment lost 5 bases and the J segment 4 bases; nucleotides outside the gene matches: 10. This CDR3 comprises 15 residues. CDR1 is SEHNR, CDR2 FQNEAQ, per germline (reference sequence). CDR3 protein: CASSPEYRGLYGYTF. The CDR3 DNA reads TGTGCCAGCAGCCCTGAGTATAGGGGGCTCTATGGCTACACCTTC. Looking up the rest from reference TRBV7-9 and TRBJ1-2 gives the full variable domain: DTGVSQNPRHKITKRGQNVTFRCDPISEHNRLYWYRQTLGQGPEFLTYFQNEAQLEKSRLLSDRFSAERPKGSFSTLEIQRTEQGDSAMYLCASSPEYRGLYGYTFGSGTRLTVV.

The V gene is TRBV5-8, the J gene TRBJ1-4; no definite D call. Germline V CDR1 and CDR2: SGHTS, YDEGEE. The CDR3 totals 16 residues. V was pared by 3 bases and J by 5 bases, with 17 bases between. The DNA of the CDR3 is TGTGCCAGCAGCTCCGAGGTGATACGGGGAAATGAAAAACTGTTTTTT. Encoded protein: CASSSEVIRGNEKLFF.

The chain couples TRBV5-1 to TRBJ2-5; no clear D gene. The V gene's germline CDR1 is SGHRS and CDR2 YFSETQ. The CDR3 has 14 amino acids. V lost 0 bases, J lost 1 base, and 7 bases lay in between. The CDR3 sequence: CASSLAGSQETQYF. The CDR3 DNA sequence: TGCGCCAGCAGCTTGGCCGGTAGCCAAGAGACCCAGTACTTC. Using reference TRBV5-1 and TRBJ2-5 for the parts outside the CDR3, the full variable domain is KAGVTQTPRYLIKTRGQQVTLSCSPISGHRSVSWYQQTPGQGLQFLFEYFSETQRNKGNFPGRFSGRQFSNSRSEMNVSTLELGDSALYLCASSLAGSQETQYFGPGTRLLVL.

The chain joins TRBV4-3 to TRBJ2-1, with 9 bases matching TRBD2. This CDR3 comprises 17 residues. CDR1 is LGHNA and CDR2 is YSLEER in the germline V gene. With 0 bases clipped from V and 3 bases from J, the junction kept 6 bases outside the gene matches. CDR3 protein: CASSQDAATSGYNEQFF. The DNA for the CDR3 is TGCGCCAGCAGCCAAGATGCAGCGACTAGCGGCTACAATGAGCAGTTCTTC.

The rearrangement joins TRBV5-4 to TRBJ2-5; 7 bases match TRBD1. CDR3 length equals 13 residues. The germline CDR1 and CDR2 sequences are SGHNT and YYREEE (reference sequence). V lost 3 bases to trimming and J lost 3 bases; unmatched junction nucleotides: 2. CDR3: CASSWQGEETQYF. As DNA, the CDR3 is TGTGCCAGCAGCTGGCAGGGGGAAGAGACCCAGTACTTC.

The chain carries TRBV10-3 and TRBJ2-7; TRBD1 might be the D (6 bases). In germline, CDR1 is ENHRY, CDR2 SYGVKD. This CDR3 region has 14 residues. Between the trimmed V and J ends, which lost 2 bases and 0 bases, there was a span of 8 bases. CDR3 sequence reads: CAISERGGSYEQYF. The CDR3 DNA reads TGTGCCATCAGTGAGCGAGGGGGCTCCTACGAGCAGTACTTC.

The V call is TRBV9, the J call TRBJ1-3; no definite D call. V lost 0 bases to trimming and J lost 0 bases, with 13 bases between them. This CDR3 is built from 17 residues. The germline V gene encodes CDR1 SGDLS and CDR2 YYNGEE. The CDR3 is CASSVDWRPSSGNTIYF. CDR3 nucleotide sequence: TGTGCCAGCAGCGTAGATTGGAGACCTAGCTCTGGAAACACCATATATTTT.

The chain joins TRBV11-1 to TRBJ2-3; D gene ambiguous. Germline V gene sequence: CDR1 SGHAT, CDR2 FQDESV (reference sequence). The CDR3 extends over 12 amino acids. Between the trimmed V and J ends, which lost 2 bases and 4 bases, there was a span of 4 bases. The CDR3, as DNA: TGTGCCAGCAGCTTACTCCCAGATACGCAGTATTTT. Translation gives CASSLLPDTQYF.

The chain links TRBV7-2 to TRBJ2-7; D ambiguous. V was shortened by 7 bases and J by 1 base, with 11 bases between the two germline ends. The CDR3 length is 13 residues. Germline-derived CDR1 and CDR2 are SGHTA and FQGNSA. CDR3 DNA: TGTGCCAGCACCACTCGACAATCCTACGAGCAGTACTTC. Encoded protein: CASTTRQSYEQYF.

This clone has a handful of counts. The chain combines TRBV6-6 with TRBJ2-7, with 9 bases matching TRBD2. The CDR3 runs 15 residues. Germline V gene lookup returns CDR1 MNHNY and CDR2 SVGAGI (reference sequence). The junction had 6 bases not matched to a gene; V was cut back by 6 bases and J by 0 bases. DNA for the CDR3: TGTGCCAGCAGAATACTAGCGGGCAGCTCCTACGAGCAGTACTTC. It encodes CASRILAGSSYEQYF.

This chain links TRBV2 with TRBJ2-7; 8 positions agree with TRBD2. There are 13 residues in the CDR3. Trimming at V came to 10 bases and at J to 4 bases, leaving 9 bases not matched to a gene. From germline, CDR1 is SNHLY and CDR2 FYNNEI. The CDR3 protein is CATTTSAEYEQYF. The CDR3 DNA follows: TGTGCCACCACGACTAGCGCAGAATACGAGCAGTACTTC.

The chain combines TRBV27 with TRBJ2-7; TRBD1 agrees at 9 bases. CDR3 length: 13 amino acids. Trimming cost V 8 bases and J 3 bases; bases outside gene matches: 5. The germline gives CDR1 MNHEY, CDR2 SMNVEV (reference sequence). The CDR3 loop is CASSRDRVYEQYF. The CDR3 bases are TGTGCCAGCTCCCGGGACAGGGTCTACGAGCAGTACTTC.

The V and J genes are TRBV19 and TRBJ2-7; 7 positions match TRBD1. CDR3 length: 15 amino acids. Germline CDR1 reads LNHDA; CDR2 reads SQIVND (reference sequence). Losses at the gene ends were 5 bases for V and 0 bases for J; bases not matched to a gene: 7. CDR3 nucleotides: TGTGCCAGTAGTTCGAGGACAGGCAGCTCCTACGAGCAGTACTTC. It yields the protein CASSSRTGSSYEQYF.